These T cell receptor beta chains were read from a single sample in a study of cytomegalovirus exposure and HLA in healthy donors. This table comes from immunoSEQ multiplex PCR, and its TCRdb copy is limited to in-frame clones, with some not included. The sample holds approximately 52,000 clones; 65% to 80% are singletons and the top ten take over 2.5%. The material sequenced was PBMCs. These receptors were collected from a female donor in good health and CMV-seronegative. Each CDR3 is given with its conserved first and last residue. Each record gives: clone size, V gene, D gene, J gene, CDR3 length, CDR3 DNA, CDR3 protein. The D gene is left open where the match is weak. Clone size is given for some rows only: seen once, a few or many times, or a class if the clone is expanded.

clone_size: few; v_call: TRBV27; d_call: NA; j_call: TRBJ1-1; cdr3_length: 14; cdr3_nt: TGTGCCAGCAGGGTAACAGGTTCCGGTACTGAAGCTTTCTTT; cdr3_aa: CASRVTGSGTEAFF
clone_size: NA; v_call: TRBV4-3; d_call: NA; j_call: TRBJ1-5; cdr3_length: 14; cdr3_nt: TGCGCCAGCAGCCAAGATCTAGGGGGACAGCCCCAGCATTTT; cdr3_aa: CASSQDLGGQPQHF
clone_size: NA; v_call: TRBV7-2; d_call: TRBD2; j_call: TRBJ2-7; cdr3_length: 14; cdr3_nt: TGTGCCAGCAGTTTACTAGCGGTCTCCTACGAGCAGTACTTC; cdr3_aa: CASSLLAVSYEQYF
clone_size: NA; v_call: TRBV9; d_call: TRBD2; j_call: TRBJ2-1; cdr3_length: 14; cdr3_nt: TGTGCCAGCAGCGTAGCGGTAGCGGGGGATGAGCAGTTCTTC; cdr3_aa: CASSVAVAGDEQFF
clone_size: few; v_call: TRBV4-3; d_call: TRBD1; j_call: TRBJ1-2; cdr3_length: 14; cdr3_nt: TGCGCCAGCAGCCCCGGGACAGGGGGCTATGGCTACACCTTC; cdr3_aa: CASSPGTGGYGYTF
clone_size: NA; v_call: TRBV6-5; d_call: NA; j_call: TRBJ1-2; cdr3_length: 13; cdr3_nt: TGTGCCAGCAGACAGGGTTCTAACTATGGCTACACCTTC; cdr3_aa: CASRQGSNYGYTF
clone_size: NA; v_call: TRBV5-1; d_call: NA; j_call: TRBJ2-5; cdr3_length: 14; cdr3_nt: TGCGCCAGCAGCCCGGGCCAGGGGAAAGAGACCCAGTACTTC; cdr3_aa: CASSPGQGKETQYF
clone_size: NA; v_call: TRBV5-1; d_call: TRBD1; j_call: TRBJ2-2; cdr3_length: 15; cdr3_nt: TGCGCCAGCAGCGCGCAGACAGGGTTCTCCGGGGAGCTGTTTTTT; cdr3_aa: CASSAQTGFSGELFF
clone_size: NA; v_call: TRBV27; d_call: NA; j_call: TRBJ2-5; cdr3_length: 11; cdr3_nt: TGTGCCAGCAAACACAGGTCTGGGCAGTACTTC; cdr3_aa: CASKHRSGQYF
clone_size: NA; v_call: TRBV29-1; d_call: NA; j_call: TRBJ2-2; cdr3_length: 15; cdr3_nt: TGCAGCGTTGCAGGCAATTCACAGGGTACCGGGGAGCTGTTTTTT; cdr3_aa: CSVAGNSQGTGELFF
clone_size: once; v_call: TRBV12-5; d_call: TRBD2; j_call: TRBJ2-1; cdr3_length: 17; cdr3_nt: TGTGCTAGTGGTTTACGACTAGCGGGGGGCCTGTATGATGAGCAGTTCTTC; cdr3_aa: CASGLRLAGGLYDEQFF
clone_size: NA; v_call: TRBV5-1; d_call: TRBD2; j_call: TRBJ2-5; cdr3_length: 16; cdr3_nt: TGCGCCAGCAGCTTTCAAGGGCGGGGGGGCCAAGAGACCCAGTACTTC; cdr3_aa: CASSFQGRGGQETQYF
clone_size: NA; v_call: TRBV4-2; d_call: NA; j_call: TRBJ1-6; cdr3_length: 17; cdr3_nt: TGTGCCAGCAGCCAAGATGGCCTGCGGGATGTCAATTCACCCCTCCACTTT; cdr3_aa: CASSQDGLRDVNSPLHF
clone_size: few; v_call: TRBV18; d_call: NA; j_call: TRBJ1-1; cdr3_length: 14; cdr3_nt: TGTGCCAGCTCACTCGCCGGGGTGAACACTGAAGCTTTCTTT; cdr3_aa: CASSLAGVNTEAFF
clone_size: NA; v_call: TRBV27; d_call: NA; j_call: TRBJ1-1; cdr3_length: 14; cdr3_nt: TGTGCCAGCAGTCCGATTGGAGAGAACACTGAAGCTTTCTTT; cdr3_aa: CASSPIGENTEAFF
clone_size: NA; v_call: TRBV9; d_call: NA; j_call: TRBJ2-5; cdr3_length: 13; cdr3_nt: TGTGCCAGCAATCGCGGGGACCCAGAGACCCAGTACTTC; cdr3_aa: CASNRGDPETQYF
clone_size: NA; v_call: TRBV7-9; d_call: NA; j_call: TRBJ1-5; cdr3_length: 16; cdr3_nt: TGTGCCAGCAGCTTAGTCGCGGGGTATAGCAATCAGCCCCAGCATTTT; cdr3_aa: CASSLVAGYSNQPQHF
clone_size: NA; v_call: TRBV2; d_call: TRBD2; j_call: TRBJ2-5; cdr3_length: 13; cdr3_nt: TGTGCCAGCAGTGCTAGCGGGAGGGAGACCCAGTACTTC; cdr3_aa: CASSASGRETQYF
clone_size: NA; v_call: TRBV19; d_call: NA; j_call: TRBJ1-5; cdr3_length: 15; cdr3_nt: TGTGCCAGTACCGGACGAGGGGGTTCGAATCAGCCCCAGCATTTT; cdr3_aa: CASTGRGGSNQPQHF
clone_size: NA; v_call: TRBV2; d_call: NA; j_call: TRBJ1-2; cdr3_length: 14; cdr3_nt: TGTGCCAGCAATACACAGGGCCCGGAGTATGGCTACACCTTC; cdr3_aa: CASNTQGPEYGYTF
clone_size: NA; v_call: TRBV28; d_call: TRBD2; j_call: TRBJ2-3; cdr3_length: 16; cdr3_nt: TGTGCCAGCAGTGAGGCTAGCGGGAGGGTCATAGATACGCAGTATTTT; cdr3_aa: CASSEASGRVIDTQYF
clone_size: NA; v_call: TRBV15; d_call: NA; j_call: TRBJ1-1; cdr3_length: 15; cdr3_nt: TGTGCCACCAGCAGAGAGGCGGCAGTAAACACTGAAGCTTTCTTT; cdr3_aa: CATSREAAVNTEAFF
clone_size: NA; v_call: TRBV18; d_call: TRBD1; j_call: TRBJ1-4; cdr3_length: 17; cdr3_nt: TGTGCCAGCTCAACAATGGGACAGGGGGCGGTCAATGAAAAACTGTTTTTT; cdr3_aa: CASSTMGQGAVNEKLFF
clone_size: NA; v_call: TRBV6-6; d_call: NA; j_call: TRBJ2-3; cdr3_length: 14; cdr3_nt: TGTGCCAGCAGTGGTACAGGTAGCACAGATACGCAGTATTTT; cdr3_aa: CASSGTGSTDTQYF
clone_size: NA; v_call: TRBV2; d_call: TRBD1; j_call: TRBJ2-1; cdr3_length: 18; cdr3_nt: TGTGCCAGCAGTGGGGCGGAAGGACAGGGGATCGATCCCAATGAGCAGTTCTTC; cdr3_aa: CASSGAEGQGIDPNEQFF
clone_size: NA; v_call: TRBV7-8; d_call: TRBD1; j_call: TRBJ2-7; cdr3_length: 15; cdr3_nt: TGTGCCAGCAGCCCCCGACAGGGGCCCTCCTACGAGCAGTACTTC; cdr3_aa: CASSPRQGPSYEQYF
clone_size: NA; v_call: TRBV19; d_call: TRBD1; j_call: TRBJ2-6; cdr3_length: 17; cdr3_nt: TGTGCCAGTAGTAATTCCGGGACAGGAACTGGGGCCAACGTCCTGACTTTC; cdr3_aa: CASSNSGTGTGANVLTF
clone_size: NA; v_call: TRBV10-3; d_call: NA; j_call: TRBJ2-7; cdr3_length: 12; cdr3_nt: TGTGCCATCAGTGAAGATAACTACGAGCAGTACTTC; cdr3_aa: CAISEDNYEQYF
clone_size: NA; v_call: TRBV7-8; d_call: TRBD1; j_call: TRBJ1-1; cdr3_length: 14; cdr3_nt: TGTGCCAGCAGCTTGGGACAGGGAGTCGCTGAAGCTTTCTTT; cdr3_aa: CASSLGQGVAEAFF
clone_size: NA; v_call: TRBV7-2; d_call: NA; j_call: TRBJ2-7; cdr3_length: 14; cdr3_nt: TGTGCCAGCAGCGCGAGGCTACCAACCTACGAGCAGTACTTC; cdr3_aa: CASSARLPTYEQYF
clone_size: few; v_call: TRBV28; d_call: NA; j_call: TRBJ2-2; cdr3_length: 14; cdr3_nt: TGTGCCAGCACCCCCGCGGGGAACACCGGGGAGCTGTTTTTT; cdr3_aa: CASTPAGNTGELFF
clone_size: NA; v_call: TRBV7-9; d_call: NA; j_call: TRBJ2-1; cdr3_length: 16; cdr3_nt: TGTGCCAGCAGCACATACTACAGGGATGCGAACAATGAGCAGTTCTTC; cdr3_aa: CASSTYYRDANNEQFF
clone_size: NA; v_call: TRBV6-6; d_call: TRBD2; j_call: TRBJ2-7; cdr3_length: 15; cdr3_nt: TGTGCCAGCAGCCCTAGACTAGCGGGAGTAGAAGAGCAGTACTTC; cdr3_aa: CASSPRLAGVEEQYF
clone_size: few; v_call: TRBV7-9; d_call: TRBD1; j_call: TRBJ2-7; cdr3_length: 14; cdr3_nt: TGTGCCAGCAGCTCCACAGGGGGCGCCTACGAGCAGTACTTC; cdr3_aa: CASSSTGGAYEQYF
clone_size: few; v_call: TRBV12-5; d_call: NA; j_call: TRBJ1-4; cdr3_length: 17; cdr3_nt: TGTGCTAGTGCCCAAATAAAGAGACAGAGCGAAATCCCGCGGCTGTTTTTT; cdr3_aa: CASAQIKRQSEIPRLFF
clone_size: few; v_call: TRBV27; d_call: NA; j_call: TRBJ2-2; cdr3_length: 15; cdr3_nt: TGTGCCAGCAGTCCCGGGACACCCAACACCGGGGAGCTGTTTTTT; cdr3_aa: CASSPGTPNTGELFF
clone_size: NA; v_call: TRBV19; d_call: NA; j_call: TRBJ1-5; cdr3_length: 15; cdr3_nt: TGTGCCAGTAGTAATATAAGGGGCGGCAATCAGCCCCAGCATTTT; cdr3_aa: CASSNIRGGNQPQHF
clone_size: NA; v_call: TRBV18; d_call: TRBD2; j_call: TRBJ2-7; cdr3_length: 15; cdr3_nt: TGTGCCAGCGTCGGAGGACTAGCGGGAGGAACCGAGCAGTACTTC; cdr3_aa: CASVGGLAGGTEQYF
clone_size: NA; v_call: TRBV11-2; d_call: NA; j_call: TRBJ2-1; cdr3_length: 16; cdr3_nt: TGTGCCAGCAGCTTAACTTCGGGGGACCACTACAATGAGCAGTTCTTC; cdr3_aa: CASSLTSGDHYNEQFF
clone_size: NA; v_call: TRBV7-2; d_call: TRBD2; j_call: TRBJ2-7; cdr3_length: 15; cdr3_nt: TGTGCCAGCAGCCCTGGACTAGCGGGGGTCTACGAGCAGTACTTC; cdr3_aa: CASSPGLAGVYEQYF
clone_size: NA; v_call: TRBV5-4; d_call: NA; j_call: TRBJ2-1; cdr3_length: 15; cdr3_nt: TGTGCCAGCAGCTTGGACGGGAGCTCCTACAATGAGCAGTTCTTC; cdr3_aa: CASSLDGSSYNEQFF
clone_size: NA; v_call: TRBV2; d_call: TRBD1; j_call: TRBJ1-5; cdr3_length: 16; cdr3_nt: TGTGCCAGCAGCTCCGGGACAGGGGGCTGGAATCAGCCCCAGCATTTT; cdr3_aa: CASSSGTGGWNQPQHF
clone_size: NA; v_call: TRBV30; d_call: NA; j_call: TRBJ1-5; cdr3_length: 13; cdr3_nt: TGTGCCCTGGCTCGGGACAACAATCAGCCCCAGCATTTT; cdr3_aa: CALARDNNQPQHF
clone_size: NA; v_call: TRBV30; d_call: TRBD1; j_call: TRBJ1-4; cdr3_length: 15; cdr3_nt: TGTGCCTGGAGCGGTTCGACAGGGGTTGGCGAAAAACTGTTTTTT; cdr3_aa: CAWSGSTGVGEKLFF
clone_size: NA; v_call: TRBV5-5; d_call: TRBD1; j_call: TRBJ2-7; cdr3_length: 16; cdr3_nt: TGTGCCAGCACCCCGACGGAGGCAGGGGGTGGGTACGAGCAGTACTTC; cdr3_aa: CASTPTEAGGGYEQYF
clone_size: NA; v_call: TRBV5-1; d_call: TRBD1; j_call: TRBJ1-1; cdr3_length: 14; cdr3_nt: TGCGCCAGCAGCTTGCGGGACAGGAACACTGAAGCTTTCTTT; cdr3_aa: CASSLRDRNTEAFF
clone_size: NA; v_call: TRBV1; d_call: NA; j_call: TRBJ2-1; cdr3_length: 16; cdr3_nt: TGCACCAGCAGCCATCCCTTCATCCCAGGGTCAAATGAGCAGTTCTTC; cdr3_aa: CTSSHPFIPGSNEQFF
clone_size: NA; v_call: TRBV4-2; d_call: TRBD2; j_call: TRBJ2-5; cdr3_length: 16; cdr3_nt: TGTGCCAGCAGCCAAGAGTGGGGCCTAGCGGGGGAGACCCAGTACTTC; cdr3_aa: CASSQEWGLAGETQYF
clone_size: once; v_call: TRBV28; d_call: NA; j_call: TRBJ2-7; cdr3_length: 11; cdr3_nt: TGTGCCAGCAAAACAGGGATCGAGCAGTACTTC; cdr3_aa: CASKTGIEQYF
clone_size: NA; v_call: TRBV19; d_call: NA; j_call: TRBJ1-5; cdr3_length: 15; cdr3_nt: TGTGCCAGTAGTCTCACGGGTTTGGGAGATCAGCCCCAGCATTTT; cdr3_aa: CASSLTGLGDQPQHF
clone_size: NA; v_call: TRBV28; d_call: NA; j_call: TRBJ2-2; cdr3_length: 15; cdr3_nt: TGTGCCAGCAGTCCCCCCCCCTGGAACACCGGGGAGCTGTTTTTT; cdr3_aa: CASSPPPWNTGELFF